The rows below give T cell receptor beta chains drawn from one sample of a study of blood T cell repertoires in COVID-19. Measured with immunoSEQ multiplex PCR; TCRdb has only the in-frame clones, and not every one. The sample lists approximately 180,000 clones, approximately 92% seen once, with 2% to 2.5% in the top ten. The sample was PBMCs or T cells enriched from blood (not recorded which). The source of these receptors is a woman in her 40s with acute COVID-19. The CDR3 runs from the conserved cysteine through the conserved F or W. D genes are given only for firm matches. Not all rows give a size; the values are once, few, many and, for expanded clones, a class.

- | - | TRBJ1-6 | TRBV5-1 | CASSLGDKYNSPLHF | TGCGCCAGCAGCTTAGGCGACAAGTATAATTCACCCCTCCACTTT
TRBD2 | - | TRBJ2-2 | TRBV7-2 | CASSSAGLAGVTGELFF | TGTGCCAGCAGTTCCGCAGGGCTAGCGGGAGTCACCGGGGAGCTGTTTTTT
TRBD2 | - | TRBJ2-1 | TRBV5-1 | CASSLPAGGGNNEQFF | TGCGCCAGCAGCTTGCCAGCGGGAGGGGGTAACAATGAGCAGTTCTTC
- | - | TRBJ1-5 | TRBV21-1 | CASSKGDRGRLGNQPQHF | TGTGCCAGCAGCAAAGGGGACAGGGGGCGTTTGGGCAATCAGCCCCAGCATTTT
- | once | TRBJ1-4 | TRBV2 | CASNTGSIGEKLFF | TGTGCCAGCAATACAGGGTCTATTGGGGAAAAACTGTTTTTT
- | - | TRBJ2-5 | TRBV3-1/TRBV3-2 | CASSRDPGETQYF | TGTGCCAGCAGCCGAGACCCCGGGGAGACCCAGTACTTC
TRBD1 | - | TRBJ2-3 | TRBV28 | CASSTAGQGFTDTQYF | TGTGCCAGCAGTACCGCCGGACAGGGCTTCACAGATACGCAGTATTTT
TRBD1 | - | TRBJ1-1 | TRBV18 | CASSPRQGNTEAFF | TGTGCCAGCTCACCACGACAGGGTAACACTGAAGCTTTCTTT
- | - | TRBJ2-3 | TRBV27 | CASSLVGRSTDTQYF | TGTGCCAGCAGTTTGGTGGGGAGGTCCACAGATACGCAGTATTTT
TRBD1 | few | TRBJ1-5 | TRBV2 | CASTGQGPLWEPQHF | TGTGCCAGCACTGGACAGGGGCCTCTTTGGGAGCCCCAGCATTTT
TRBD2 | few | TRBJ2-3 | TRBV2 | CASSEAPGTDRTSEVDTQYF | TGTGCCAGCAGTGAGGCTCCCGGGACAGATAGGACTAGCGAGGTAGATACGCAGTATTTT
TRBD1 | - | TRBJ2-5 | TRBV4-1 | CASSSTGGSAETQYF | TGCGCCAGCAGCTCAACAGGGGGAAGTGCGGAGACCCAGTACTTC
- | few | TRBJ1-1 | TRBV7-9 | CASSPRGYGTEAFF | TGTGCCAGCAGCCCCCGGGGTTACGGCACTGAAGCTTTCTTT
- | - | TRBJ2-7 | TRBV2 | CASSDLATREQYF | TGTGCCAGCAGTGATCTAGCGACGCGCGAGCAGTACTTC
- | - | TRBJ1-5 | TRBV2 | CASSAQGHSNQPQHF | TGTGCCAGCAGTGCACAGGGCCATAGCAATCAGCCCCAGCATTTT
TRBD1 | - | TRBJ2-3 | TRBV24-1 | CATSDNRQGTDTQYF | TGTGCCACCAGTGATAACCGACAGGGAACAGATACGCAGTATTTT
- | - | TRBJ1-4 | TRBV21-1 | CASNSGTGWEKLFF | TGTGCCAGCAACTCCGGGACAGGATGGGAAAAACTGTTTTTT
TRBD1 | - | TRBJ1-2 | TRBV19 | CASSNPSTGFYGYTF | TGTGCCAGTAGTAACCCCTCGACAGGGTTCTATGGCTACACCTTC
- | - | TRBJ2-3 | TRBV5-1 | CASRPGSSSSTDTQYF | TGCGCCAGCAGACCCGGCAGTAGCTCTAGCACAGATACGCAGTATTTT
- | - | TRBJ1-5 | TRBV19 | CASSMLDQPQHF | TGTGCCAGTAGTATGTTAGATCAGCCCCAGCATTTT
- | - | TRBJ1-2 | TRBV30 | CAWTGDANYGYTF | TGTGCCTGGACAGGGGACGCTAACTATGGCTACACCTTC
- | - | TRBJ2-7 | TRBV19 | CASSLSTSNYEQYF | TGTGCCAGTAGTTTATCAACTTCTAACTACGAGCAGTACTTC
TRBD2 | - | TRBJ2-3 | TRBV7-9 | CASSQWSGPSGSTDTQYF | TGTGCCAGCAGCCAATGGTCAGGGCCTAGCGGTAGCACAGATACGCAGTATTTT
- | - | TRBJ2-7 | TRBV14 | CASSSLQGGEQYF | TGTGCCAGCAGCTCACTTCAGGGGGGCGAGCAGTACTTC
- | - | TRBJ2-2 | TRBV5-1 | CASSLTTGPGELFF | TGCGCCAGCAGCTTGACTACAGGGCCCGGGGAGCTGTTTTTT
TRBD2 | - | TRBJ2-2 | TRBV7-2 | CASSSGLAGLTGELFF | TGTGCCAGCAGCTCGGGACTAGCGGGCCTTACCGGGGAGCTGTTTTTT
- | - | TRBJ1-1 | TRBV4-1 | CASSQNQFQGTTEAFF | TGCGCCAGCAGCCAAAATCAGTTTCAGGGTACCACTGAAGCTTTCTTT
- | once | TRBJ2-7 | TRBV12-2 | CASRKGQFSKDSCPLSYEQYF | TGTGCAAGTCGAAAAGGGCAATTCTCCAAAGACAGTTGCCCCCTCTCCTACGAGCAGTACTTC
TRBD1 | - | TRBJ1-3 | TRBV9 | CASSVSGTGGNTIYF | TGTGCCAGCAGCGTTTCCGGGACAGGGGGAAACACCATATATTTT
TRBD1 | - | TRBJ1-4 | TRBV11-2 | CASSLDPGQGRSANEKLFF | TGTGCCAGCAGCTTAGATCCCGGACAGGGGAGGTCGGCTAATGAAAAACTGTTTTTT
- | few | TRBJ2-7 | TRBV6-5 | CASSNRYEQYF | TGTGCCAGCAGTAACCGGTACGAGCAGTACTTC
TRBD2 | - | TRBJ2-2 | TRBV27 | CASRRGGQGGELFF | TGTGCCAGCAGGCGCGGGGGGCAAGGCGGGGAGCTGTTTTTT
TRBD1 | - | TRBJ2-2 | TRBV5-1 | CASSGATGGTNDGELFF | TGCGCCAGCAGCGGCGCTACAGGGGGCACCAACGACGGGGAGCTGTTTTTT
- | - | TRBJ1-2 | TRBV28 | CASTRQIGSGAYGYTF | TGTGCCAGCACCCGACAAATAGGATCAGGGGCCTATGGCTACACCTTC
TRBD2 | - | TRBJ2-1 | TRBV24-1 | CATSDRLAGFEQFF | TGTGCCACCAGTGACCGACTAGCGGGGTTTGAGCAGTTCTTC
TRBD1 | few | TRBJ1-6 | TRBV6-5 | CASIRTGYNNSPLHF | TGTGCCAGCATTCGGACAGGGTATAATAATTCACCCCTCCACTTT
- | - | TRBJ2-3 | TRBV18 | CASSPGVGGTDTQYF | TGTGCCAGCTCACCAGGGGTAGGGGGCACAGATACGCAGTATTTT
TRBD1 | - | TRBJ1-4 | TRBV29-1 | CSGGQTATNEKLFF | TGCAGCGGGGGACAGACCGCAACTAATGAAAAACTGTTTTTT
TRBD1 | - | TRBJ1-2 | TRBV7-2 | CASSWDRGQEGYTF | TGTGCCAGCAGCTGGGACAGGGGGCAGGAAGGCTACACCTTC
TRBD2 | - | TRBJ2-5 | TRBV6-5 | CASGAGGKETQYF | TGTGCCAGCGGCGCGGGGGGGAAAGAGACCCAGTACTTC
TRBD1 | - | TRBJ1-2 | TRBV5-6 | CASSWARQGVNYGYTF | TGTGCCAGCAGCTGGGCCCGACAGGGGGTCAACTATGGCTACACCTTC
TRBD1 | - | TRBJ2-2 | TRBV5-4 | CASSTPTGGANTGELFF | TGTGCCAGCAGCACCCCAACAGGGGGCGCGAACACCGGGGAGCTGTTTTTT